This is a list of T cell receptor beta chains from one sample in a study of regulatory T cells in long-lasting Graves disease. MiXCR, applied by TCRdb to the multiplex PCR reads, yields one record per CDR3 protein. The repertoire consists of about 470,000 distinct CDR3 sequences, with under 25% occurring once and the leading ten covering 6.5% to 8%. The specimen comprised peripheral blood mononuclear cells (PBMCs), sampled when the disease was refractory, from a patient treated with antithyroid drugs. These receptors were collected from a female donor with Graves disease. Each CDR3 is given with its conserved first and last residue. The D gene is left open where the match is weak. Clone size is stated in some rows and not others, as once, few, many or a class when expanded.

v_call: TRBV7-9
d_call: -
clone_size: many
j_call: TRBJ2-7
cdr3_aa: CASSGGSYEQYF
cdr3_nt: TGTGCCAGCAGCGGGGGGTCCTACGAGCAGTACTTC

v_call: TRBV20-1
d_call: -
clone_size: many
j_call: TRBJ2-4
cdr3_aa: CSAIASIGWNIQYF
cdr3_nt: TGCAGTGCTATAGCCTCAATAGGTTGGAACATTCAGTACTTC

v_call: TRBV29-1
d_call: -
clone_size: -
j_call: TRBJ2-7
cdr3_aa: CSVEVPGKAYEQYF
cdr3_nt: TGCAGCGTTGAAGTACCGGGGAAGGCCTACGAGCAGTACTTC

v_call: TRBV5-1
d_call: TRBD1
clone_size: many
j_call: TRBJ1-1
cdr3_aa: CASSLQGARNTEAFF
cdr3_nt: TGTGCCAGCAGTTTACAGGGGGCGAGGAACACTGAAGCTTTCTTT

v_call: TRBV6-2/TRBV6-3
d_call: TRBD1
clone_size: few
j_call: TRBJ1-1
cdr3_aa: CASSYSRTGGTEAFF
cdr3_nt: TGTGCCAGCAGTTACTCGAGGACAGGGGGCACTGAAGCTTTCTTT

v_call: TRBV14
d_call: -
clone_size: few
j_call: TRBJ2-5
cdr3_aa: CASSPQGHQETQYF
cdr3_nt: TGTGCCAGCAGCCCTCAGGGACATCAAGAGACCCAGTACTTC

v_call: TRBV11-2
d_call: -
clone_size: many
j_call: TRBJ1-4
cdr3_aa: CASSSGPSIGEKLFF
cdr3_nt: TGTGCCAGCAGCTCGGGACCCTCCATCGGTGAGAAACTGTTTTTT

v_call: TRBV12-3/TRBV12-4
d_call: TRBD2
clone_size: -
j_call: TRBJ2-2
cdr3_aa: CASRTFSGRATGELFF
cdr3_nt: TGTGCCAGCCGAACCTTTAGCGGGAGGGCCACCGGGGAGCTGTTTTTT

v_call: TRBV4-2
d_call: -
clone_size: -
j_call: TRBJ1-1
cdr3_aa: CASSQDYVGTEAFF
cdr3_nt: TGTGCCAGCAGCCAAGATTACGTGGGAACTGAAGCTTTCTTT

v_call: TRBV7-9
d_call: -
clone_size: few
j_call: TRBJ1-5
cdr3_aa: CASSHLQGNQPQHF
cdr3_nt: TGTGCCAGCAGCCACCTACAGGGAAACCAGCCCCAGCATTTT

v_call: TRBV19
d_call: TRBD1
clone_size: few
j_call: TRBJ1-1
cdr3_aa: CASSTYRQGGGAFF
cdr3_nt: TGTGCCAGTAGTACCTATAGACAGGGTGGTGGAGCTTTCTTT

v_call: TRBV20-1
d_call: -
clone_size: -
j_call: TRBJ2-7
cdr3_aa: CSARDLRTGDDEQYF
cdr3_nt: TGCAGTGCTAGAGATCTTCGGACGGGTGACGACGAGCAGTACTTC

v_call: TRBV28
d_call: -
clone_size: few
j_call: TRBJ2-2
cdr3_aa: CASSFPLGVSNTGELFF
cdr3_nt: TGTGCCAGCAGTTTCCCCCTGGGCGTATCGAACACCGGGGAGCTGTTTTTT

v_call: TRBV10-3
d_call: -
clone_size: many
j_call: TRBJ1-1
cdr3_aa: CAITTTPRNTEAFF
cdr3_nt: TGTGCCATCACCACGACCCCGAGGAACACTGAAGCTTTCTTT

v_call: TRBV6-2/TRBV6-3
d_call: -
clone_size: -
j_call: TRBJ1-6
cdr3_aa: CASSYWRDPGTPLHF
cdr3_nt: TGTGCCAGCAGTTACTGGAGGGACCCCGGGACACCCCTCCACTTT

v_call: TRBV20-1
d_call: -
clone_size: many
j_call: TRBJ2-5
cdr3_aa: CSARLVKTQYF
cdr3_nt: TGCAGTGCAAGACTAGTGAAGACCCAGTACTTC

v_call: TRBV5-1
d_call: TRBD1
clone_size: few
j_call: TRBJ1-2
cdr3_aa: CASSNRGRSDYTF
cdr3_nt: TGCGCCAGCAGCAACAGGGGGCGTAGCGACTACACCTTC

v_call: TRBV20-1
d_call: TRBD1
clone_size: few
j_call: TRBJ1-2
cdr3_aa: CSAPIARTGGRYGYTF
cdr3_nt: TGCAGTGCCCCCATTGCCCGGACAGGGGGCAGGTATGGCTACACCTTC